A selection of T cell receptor beta chains follows, all from one sample in a study of T-cell reconstitution after alpha-beta-depleted transplantation in children. One entry per CDR3 protein, called by TCRdb with MiXCR from the PCR reads. The sample consists of around 71,000 distinct CDR3 sequences, around 6.6% of them appearing once. The sample in question was PBMCs from the stem cell graft donor, obtained from the stem cell graft. The origin of the receptors is a human donor who donated a stem cell graft to a child with acute lymphoblastic leukemia. Both conserved end residues are part of each CDR3. D genes are given only for firm matches. Some rows have no size entry. The others give once, few or many, or a class for an expanded clone.

d_call j_call v_call clone_size cdr3_aa cdr3_nt
TRBD2 TRBJ2-2 TRBV20-1 few CSARSGGEAPGELFF TGCAGTGCTAGAAGCGGGGGCGAAGCCCCCGGGGAGCTGTTTTTT
NA TRBJ2-6 TRBV12-3/TRBV12-4 many CASSRSATGANVLTF TGTGCCAGCAGCCGCTCAGCGACCGGGGCCAACGTCCTGACTTTC
NA TRBJ1-1 TRBV7-9 many CASSPDGMNTEAFF TGTGCCAGCAGCCCGGACGGAATGAACACTGAAGCTTTCTTT
NA TRBJ2-3 TRBV12-3/TRBV12-4 NA CASARGSDTQYF TGTGCCAGCGCGCGAGGGTCAGATACGCAGTATTTT
TRBD2 TRBJ2-7 TRBV20-1 many CSARDFATSDSYEQYF TGCAGTGCTAGAGATTTCGCGACTAGCGACTCCTACGAGCAGTACTTC
NA TRBJ1-4 TRBV29-1 many CSVVQPGAYEKLFF TGCAGCGTTGTTCAGCCCGGGGCCTATGAAAAACTGTTTTTT
NA TRBJ2-3 TRBV7-3 many CASSRSTGQGDTQYF TGTGCCAGCAGCCGAAGCACAGGGCAAGGAGATACGCAGTATTTT
NA TRBJ2-2 TRBV4-1 NA CASSQDLSGELFF TGCGCCAGCAGCCAAGATCTAAGCGGGGAGCTGTTTTTT
NA TRBJ1-4 TRBV29-1 many CSVEGSYGTNEKLFF TGCAGCGTTGAGGGCAGCTACGGAACTAATGAAAAACTGTTTTTT
TRBD2 TRBJ2-7 TRBV6-5 many CASSQPWTSGAYERYF TGTGCCAGCAGCCAACCCTGGACTAGCGGAGCCTACGAGCGGTACTTC
NA TRBJ2-1 TRBV6-5 many CASSYSGNEQFF TGTGCCAGCAGTTACTCAGGGAATGAGCAGTTCTTC
TRBD1 TRBJ1-5 TRBV19 NA CACSWTGDSNQPQHF TGTGCCTGTAGTTGGACAGGGGATAGCAATCAGCCCCAGCATTTT
NA TRBJ1-2 TRBV4-3 many CASSGTWPTGYGYTF TGCGCCAGCAGCGGGACTTGGCCCACGGGCTATGGCTACACCTTC
NA TRBJ2-7 TRBV3-1 NA CASSQDWALGVFDEQYF TGTGCCAGCAGCCAAGATTGGGCTTTAGGAGTCTTCGACGAGCAGTACTTC
NA TRBJ2-5 TRBV7-3 few CASSLWEGETQYF TGTGCCAGCAGCTTGTGGGAAGGGGAGACCCAGTACTTC
TRBD2 TRBJ2-7 TRBV10-3 few CATAGGLAGDVEQYF TGTGCCACGGCAGGGGGACTAGCGGGAGATGTCGAGCAGTACTTC
NA TRBJ2-7 TRBV11-1 NA CASAHPDSLFYEQYF TGTGCCAGCGCACACCCGGACAGCCTTTTCTACGAGCAGTACTTC
NA TRBJ2-7 TRBV6-6 NA CGVGQGHEQYF TGCGGGGTCGGGCAGGGCCACGAGCAGTACTTC
NA TRBJ1-1 TRBV18 many CASSPIDWNTEAFF TGTGCCAGCTCACCTATCGACTGGAACACTGAAGCTTTCTTT
NA TRBJ1-5 TRBV20-1 NA CSADGNQPQHF TGCAGTGCCGACGGTAATCAGCCCCAGCATTTT
TRBD1 TRBJ1-3 TRBV20-1 once CSATAGTAGNTIYF TGCAGTGCTACCGCCGGGACAGCTGGAAACACCATATATTTT
TRBD2 TRBJ2-3 TRBV11-2 few CASSLRVAAGGRADTQYF TGTGCCAGCAGCTTAAGAGTGGCTGCGGGGGGCCGGGCAGATACGCAGTATTTT
NA TRBJ2-5 TRBV24-1 NA CATSAGREETQYF TGTGCCACCAGTGCTGGCAGAGAAGAGACCCAGTACTTC
TRBD2 TRBJ2-3 TRBV5-1 NA CASSQRTSGVDTQYF TGCGCCAGCAGCCAGAGGACTAGCGGGGTTGATACGCAGTATTTT
TRBD1 TRBJ1-3 TRBV2 many CASRPTGGSGNTIYF TGTGCCAGCAGGCCGACAGGGGGCTCTGGAAACACCATATATTTT
NA TRBJ2-1 TRBV12-3/TRBV12-4 many CASTSPGEVFYNEQFF TGTGCCAGCACCTCCCCCGGGGAGGTCTTCTACAATGAGCAGTTCTTC
NA TRBJ1-1 TRBV7-9 many CASSLARQNTEAFF TGTGCCAGCAGCTTAGCGCGGCAGAACACTGAAGCTTTCTTT
TRBD2 TRBJ2-3 TRBV7-3 NA CASSLIRGGGTDTQYF TGTGCCAGCAGCTTAATACGCGGGGGAGGCACAGATACGCAGTATTTT
NA TRBJ2-7 TRBV12-3/TRBV12-4 many CASSFGGAGEQYF TGTGCCAGCAGTTTCGGGGGAGCCGGCGAGCAGTACTTC
NA TRBJ2-7 TRBV28 many CASSFIRDYEQYF TGTGCCAGCAGTTTTATCCGGGACTACGAGCAGTACTTC
TRBD1 TRBJ1-2 TRBV7-2 NA CASSSRLLPGQGPPKGGGYTF TGTGCCAGCAGCTCCAGACTTTTACCGGGACAGGGTCCCCCGAAGGGTGGTGGCTACACCTTC
NA TRBJ1-4 TRBV12-3/TRBV12-4 NA CASSLTHEKLFF TGTGCCAGCAGCCTAACGCATGAAAAACTGTTTTTT
NA TRBJ1-2 TRBV3-1 many CASSQETRGYTF TGTGCCAGCAGCCAAGAAACGCGAGGCTACACCTTC